This TCR beta chain was documented in a study of early T cells in non-severe SARS-CoV-2 infection (dated by TCRdb to the early 2020s). At the level of the whole study: Bulk RNA from unsorted whole blood was used for TCR sequencing, so alpha and beta chains could not be paired. Study-level results and caveats: VDJdb matching was skewed toward anti-spike CD8 responses and likely underestimated virus-specific expansions, missing private and CD4 specificities.

This clonotype was counted at least ten times. Its cognate antigen has yet to be identified. No base quality information exists; no much larger clone differs at one position. The library relied on 5' RACE. Sequencing was performed on a NextSeq 500. The TCR library protocol attached unique molecular identifiers to individual cDNA molecules to correct for sequencing error and PCR bias. Sequencing covered both TCR alpha and beta chains, and within each sample the abundances of alpha and beta sequences were tightly co-correlated. In the authors' own workflow: Decombinator V4 was used to annotate the V gene, J gene and CDR3 of the TCR sequences. TCRs were defined as expanded if a significant change between any two time points was detected under a Poisson model with p below 0.0001. TCR abundances were normalised to the total number of TCRs sequenced in each sample and reported as counts per million. TRAV1-2 paired with TRAJ12, TRAJ20 or TRAJ33 defined MAIT TCRs, while TRAV10 paired with TRAJ18 defined iNKT TCRs. A search of VDJdb, accessed on 1 November 2021, was run for TCRs annotated to CMV, EBV and SARS-CoV-2, with TCRs annotated for multiple antigens excluded. The raw public reads went through TCRdb reprocessing: fastp at Q25, MiXCR clone calling, in-frame beta chains kept. Each CDR3 protein gets just one entry, which takes the most common genes and DNA from the rows behind it. TCRdb assigned the V and J calls; the authors' analysis was not used. The sample has about 72,000 distinct CDR3 sequences on record, approximately 9.2% of them singletons. The ten top clones hold 3.2% of the sample.

The germline V gene supplies CDR1 MGHRA and CDR2 YSYEKL. V is pruned by 4 bases and J by 5 bases, leaving 8 bases of the junction without a gene match. The CDR3, from cysteine to phenylalanine, totals 15 residues. Of the read, only the CDR3 DNA is kept; its 45 bases are in frame from base 1. A case-control design nested within a healthcare worker cohort in London, UK, was used, with weekly nasopharyngeal swab PCR tests and blood sampling performed. Between 23 and 31 March 2020, the week of the UK lockdown, healthcare workers were enrolled and then followed up weekly for as long as 16 weeks. This receptor was obtained from an adult who was a healthcare worker with PCR-confirmed SARS-CoV-2 infection or an uninfected control (not recorded which). The chain couples TRBV4-1 to TRBJ2-7; TRBD1 agrees with 10 junctional bases. Specimen: whole blood. The CDR3 region reads CASSRTGTGADEQYF. The DNA sequence is TGCGCCAGCAGCCGCACGGGGACAGGGGCGGACGAGCAGTACTTC.